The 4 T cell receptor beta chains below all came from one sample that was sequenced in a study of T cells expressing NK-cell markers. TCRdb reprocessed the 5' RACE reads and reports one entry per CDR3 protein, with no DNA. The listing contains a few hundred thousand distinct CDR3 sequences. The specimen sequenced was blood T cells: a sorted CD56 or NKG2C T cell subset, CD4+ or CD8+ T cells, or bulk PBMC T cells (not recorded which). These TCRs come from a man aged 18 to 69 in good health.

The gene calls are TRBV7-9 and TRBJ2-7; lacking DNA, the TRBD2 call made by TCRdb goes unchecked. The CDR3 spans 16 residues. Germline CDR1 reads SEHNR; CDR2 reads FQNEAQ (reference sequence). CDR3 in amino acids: CASSTGLAGGRSEQYF.

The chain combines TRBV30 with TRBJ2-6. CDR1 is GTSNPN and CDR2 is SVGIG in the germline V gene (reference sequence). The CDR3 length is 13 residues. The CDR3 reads CAWRGYGANVLTF.

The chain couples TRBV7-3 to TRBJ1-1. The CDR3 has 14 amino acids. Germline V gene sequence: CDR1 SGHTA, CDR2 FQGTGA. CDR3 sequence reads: CASSLRGMNTEAFF.

The CDR3 loop reads CASSQMGQGNNEQFF. The rearrangement joins TRBV3-1 to TRBJ2-1; checking the TCRdb D call of TRBD1 is not possible without DNA. The V gene's germline CDR1 is LGHDT and CDR2 YNNKEL (reference sequence). The CDR3 consists of 15 residues.